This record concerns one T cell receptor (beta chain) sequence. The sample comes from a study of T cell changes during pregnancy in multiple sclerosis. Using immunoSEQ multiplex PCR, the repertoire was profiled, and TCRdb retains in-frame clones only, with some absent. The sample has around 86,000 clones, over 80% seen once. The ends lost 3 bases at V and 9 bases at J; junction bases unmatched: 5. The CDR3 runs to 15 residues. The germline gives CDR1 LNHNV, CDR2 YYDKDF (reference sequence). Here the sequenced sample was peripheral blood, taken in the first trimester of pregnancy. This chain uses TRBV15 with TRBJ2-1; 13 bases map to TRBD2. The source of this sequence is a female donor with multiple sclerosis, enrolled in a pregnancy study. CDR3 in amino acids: CATSSPGLAGVEQFF. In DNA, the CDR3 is TGTGCCACCAGCAGTCCTGGACTAGCGGGAGTTGAGCAGTTCTTC.